This T cell receptor (beta chain) was profiled in a study of T cell repertoires in cytomegalovirus infection. Details on this clonotype: Its antigen is not identified. One junction end disagrees with the germline gene, perhaps due to a read error.

From the reads, TCRdb called clonotypes with MiXCR, one entry per CDR3 protein. The sample contains tens of thousands of distinct CDR3 sequences, about 24% of which appear only once. Looked up from germline, CDR1 is LNHNV and CDR2 is YYDKDF (reference sequence). The CDR3 totals 15 residues. Here the sequenced sample was CD8+ T cells from cultured PBMCs, taken from culture after CMV antigen stimulation. The TCR was taken from a human donor in good health (CMV status not recorded). Some clones in this sample may be carry-over from other donors' samples. The V and J genes are TRBV15 and TRBJ1-2; TRBD1 might be the D (6 bases). Here the CDR3 DNA reads TGTGTCACCAGCAGAGATAGTGGCAGGGGCTATGGCTACACCTTC. The encoded protein is CVTSRDSGRGYGYTF.